Below, 4 T cell receptor beta chains from the same sample are listed, as sequenced in a study of T cells in Graves' hyperthyroidism and ophthalmopathy. RNA transcripts served as the template for amplifying TCR beta CDR3 regions. The TCR CDR3 first-round RT-PCR relied on the HTBI primer set. TCRdb independently ran MiXCR on the multiplex PCR reads; one entry per CDR3 protein. The table records 750,000 to 900,000 distinct CDR3 sequences, roughly 40% of them present only once. Sequencing was done on a sample of blood. Receptors originate from a man younger than 35 with Graves' hyperthyroidism.

V usage is TRBV2 and J usage is TRBJ2-7, with a weak D call TRBD2 (6 bases). Germline-derived CDR1 and CDR2 are SNHLY and FYNNEI. Trimming left V 10 bases short and J 5 bases short, with 15 bases between. This CDR3 is 12 amino acids long. CDR3 sequence reads: CATAPTSNEQYF. Here the CDR3 DNA reads TGTGCCACCGCCCCTACTAGCAACGAGCAGTACTTC. The variable domain in full, completed from reference TRBV2 and TRBJ2-7, reads EPEVTQTPSHQVTQMGQEVILRCVPISNHLYFYWYRQILGQKVEFLVSFYNNEISEKSEIFDDQFSVERPDGSNFTLKIRSTKLEDSAMYFCATAPTSNEQYFGPGTRLTVT.

The rearrangement joins TRBV4-3 to TRBJ1-1, with D possibly matching TRBD1 (5 bases). The germline gives CDR1 LGHNA, CDR2 YSLEER. The CDR3 totals 16 residues. The V end was cut by 1 base, the J end by 6 bases, with 18 bases between. CDR3 loop: CASSQGTGGTFPEAFF. The CDR3 DNA reads TGCGCCAGCAGCCAAGGAACGGGGGGAACGTTCCCTGAAGCTTTCTTT.

V and J are TRBV7-2 and TRBJ2-5; 10 bases agree with TRBD2. Germline CDR1 and CDR2: SGHTA and FQGNSA. The CDR3 is 16 amino acids. The trim removed 4 bases at V and 4 bases at J, leaving 9 bases unmatched. DNA of the CDR3: TGTGCCAGCAGCTGGGTAGCGGGAGGATCTACAGAGACCCAGTACTTC. Its translation is CASSWVAGGSTETQYF.

In this sample, this clonotype turned up many times. The V call is TRBV14, the J call TRBJ1-6; TRBD1 matches at 7 bases. CDR1 is SGHDN and CDR2 is FVKESK in the germline V gene. Unmatched junction bases numbered 4, after V lost 4 bases and J lost 7 bases. The length of the CDR3 is 14 residues. The CDR3 protein is CASSRGTANSPLHF. CDR3 coding DNA: TGTGCCAGCAGCCGGGGGACAGCGAATTCACCCCTCCACTTT.